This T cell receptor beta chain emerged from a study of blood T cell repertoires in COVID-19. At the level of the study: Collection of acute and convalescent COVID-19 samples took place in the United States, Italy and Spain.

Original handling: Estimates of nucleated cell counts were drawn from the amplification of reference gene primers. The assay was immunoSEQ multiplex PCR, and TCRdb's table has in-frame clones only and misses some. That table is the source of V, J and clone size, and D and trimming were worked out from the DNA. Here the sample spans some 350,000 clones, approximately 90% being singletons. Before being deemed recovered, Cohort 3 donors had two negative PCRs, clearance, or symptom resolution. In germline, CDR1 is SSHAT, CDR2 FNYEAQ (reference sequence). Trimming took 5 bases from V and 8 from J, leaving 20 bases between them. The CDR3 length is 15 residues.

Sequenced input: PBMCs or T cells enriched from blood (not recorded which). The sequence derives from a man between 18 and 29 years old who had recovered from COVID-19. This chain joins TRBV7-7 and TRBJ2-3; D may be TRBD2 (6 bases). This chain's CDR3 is CASSTRGGVDATQYF. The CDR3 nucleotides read TGTGCCAGCAGCACTAGGGGCGGGGTCGATGCTACGCAGTATTTT. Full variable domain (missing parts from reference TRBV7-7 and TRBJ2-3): GAGVSQSPRYKVTKRGQDVTLRCDPISSHATLYWYQQALGQGPEFLTYFNYEAQPDKSGLPSDRFSAERPEGSISTLTIQRTEQRDSAMYRCASSTRGGVDATQYFGPGTRLTVL.